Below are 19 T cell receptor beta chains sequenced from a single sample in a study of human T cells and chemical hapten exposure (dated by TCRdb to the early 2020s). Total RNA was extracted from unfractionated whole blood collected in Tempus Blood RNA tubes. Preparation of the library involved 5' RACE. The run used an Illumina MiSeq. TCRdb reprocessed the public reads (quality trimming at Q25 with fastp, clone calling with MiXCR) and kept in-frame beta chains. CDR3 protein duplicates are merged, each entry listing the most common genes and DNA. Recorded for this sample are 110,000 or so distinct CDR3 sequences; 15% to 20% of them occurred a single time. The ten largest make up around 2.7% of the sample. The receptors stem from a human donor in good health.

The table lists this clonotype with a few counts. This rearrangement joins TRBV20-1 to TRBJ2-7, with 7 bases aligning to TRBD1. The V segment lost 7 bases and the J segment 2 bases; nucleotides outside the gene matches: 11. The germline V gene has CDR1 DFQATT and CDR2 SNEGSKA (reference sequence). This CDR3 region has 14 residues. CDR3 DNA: TGCAGTGGGATCGGGACAGACCCTCCCTACGAGCAGTACTTC. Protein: CSGIGTDPPYEQYF.

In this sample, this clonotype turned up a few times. Here the CDR3 reads CASSLEGETATYGYTF. DNA for the CDR3: TGCGCCAGCAGCTTGGAAGGGGAGACCGCCACGTATGGCTACACCTTC. V is TRBV5-1 and J is TRBJ1-2; maybe TRBD1 (5 bases). This CDR3 has 16 residues. Germline-derived CDR1 and CDR2 are SGHRS and YFSETQ. The V gene lost 0 bases and the J gene lost 5 bases, with 17 bases spanning the gap.

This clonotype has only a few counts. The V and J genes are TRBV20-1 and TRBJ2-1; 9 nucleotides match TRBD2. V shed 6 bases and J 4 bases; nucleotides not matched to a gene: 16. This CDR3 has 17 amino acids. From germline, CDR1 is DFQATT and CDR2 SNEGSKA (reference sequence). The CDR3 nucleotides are TGCAGTGCCCCAGTGGTGGGGCTAGCGGGAAATTACAATGAGCAGTTCTTC. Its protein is CSAPVVGLAGNYNEQFF.

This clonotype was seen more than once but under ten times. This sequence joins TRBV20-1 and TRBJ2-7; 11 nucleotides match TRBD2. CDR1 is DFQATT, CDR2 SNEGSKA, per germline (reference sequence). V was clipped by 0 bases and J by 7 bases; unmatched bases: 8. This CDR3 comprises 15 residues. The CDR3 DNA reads TGCAGTGCTAGAGATCCCACTAGCGGGAGACAAGAGCAGTACTTC. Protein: CSARDPTSGRQEQYF.

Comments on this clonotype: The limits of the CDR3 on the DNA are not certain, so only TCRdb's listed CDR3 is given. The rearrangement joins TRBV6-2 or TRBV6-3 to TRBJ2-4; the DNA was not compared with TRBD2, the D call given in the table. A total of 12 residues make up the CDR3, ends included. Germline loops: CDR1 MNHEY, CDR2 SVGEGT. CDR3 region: CASSFGSGTSLF.

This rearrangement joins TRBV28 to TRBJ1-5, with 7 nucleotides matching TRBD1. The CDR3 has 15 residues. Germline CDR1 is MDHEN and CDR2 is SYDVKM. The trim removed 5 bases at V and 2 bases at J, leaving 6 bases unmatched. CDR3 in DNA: TGTGCCAGCAGTCTGACAGGGCTCGGCAATCAGCCCCAGCATTTT. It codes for CASSLTGLGNQPQHF.

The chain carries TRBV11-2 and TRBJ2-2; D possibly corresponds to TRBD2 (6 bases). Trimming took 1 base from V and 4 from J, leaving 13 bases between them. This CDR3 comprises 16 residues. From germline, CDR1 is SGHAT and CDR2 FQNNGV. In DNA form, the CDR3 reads TGTGCCAGCAGCTTAGGTTCGGGAGTCAGCACCGGGGAGCTGTTTTTT. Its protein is CASSLGSGVSTGELFF.

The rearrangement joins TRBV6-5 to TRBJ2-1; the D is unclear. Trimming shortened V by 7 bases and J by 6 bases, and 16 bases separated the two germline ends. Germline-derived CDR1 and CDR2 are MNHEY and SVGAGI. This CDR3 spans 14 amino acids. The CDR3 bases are TGTGCCAGCACCCCTACGGCGAGAGCCAATGAGCAGTTCTTC. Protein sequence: CASTPTARANEQFF.

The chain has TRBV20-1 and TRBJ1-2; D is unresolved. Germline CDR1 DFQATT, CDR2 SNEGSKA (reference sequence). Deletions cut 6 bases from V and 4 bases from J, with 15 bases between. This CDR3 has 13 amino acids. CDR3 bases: TGCAGTGCGGATCCCCCGGCGGGCTATGGCTACACCTTC. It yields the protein CSADPPAGYGYTF.

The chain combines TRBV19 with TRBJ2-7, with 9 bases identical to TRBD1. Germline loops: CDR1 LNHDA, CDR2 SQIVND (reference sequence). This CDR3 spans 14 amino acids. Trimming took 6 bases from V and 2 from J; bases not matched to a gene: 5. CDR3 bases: TGTGCCAGTAGCCCCGGGACAGGGCCCTACGAGCAGTACTTC. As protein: CASSPGTGPYEQYF.

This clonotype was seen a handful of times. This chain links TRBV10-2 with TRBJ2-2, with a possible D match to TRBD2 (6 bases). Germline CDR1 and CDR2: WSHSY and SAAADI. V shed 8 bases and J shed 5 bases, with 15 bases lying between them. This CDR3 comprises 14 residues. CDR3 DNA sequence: TGCGCCAGCTTAAAACTAGCTGAGACCGGGGAGCTGTTTTTT. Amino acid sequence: CASLKLAETGELFF.

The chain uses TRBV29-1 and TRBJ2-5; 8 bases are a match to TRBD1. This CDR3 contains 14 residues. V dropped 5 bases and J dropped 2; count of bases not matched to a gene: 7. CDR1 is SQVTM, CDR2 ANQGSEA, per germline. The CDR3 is CSVTGGRRQETQYF. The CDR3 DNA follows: TGCAGCGTTACAGGGGGTCGAAGGCAAGAGACCCAGTACTTC.

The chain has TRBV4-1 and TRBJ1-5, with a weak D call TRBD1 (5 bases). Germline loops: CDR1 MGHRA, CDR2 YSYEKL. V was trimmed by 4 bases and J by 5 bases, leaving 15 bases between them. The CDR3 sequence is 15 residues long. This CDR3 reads CASSLDPQGYQPQHF. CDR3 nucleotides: TGCGCCAGCAGCCTCGACCCCCAGGGCTATCAGCCCCAGCATTTT.

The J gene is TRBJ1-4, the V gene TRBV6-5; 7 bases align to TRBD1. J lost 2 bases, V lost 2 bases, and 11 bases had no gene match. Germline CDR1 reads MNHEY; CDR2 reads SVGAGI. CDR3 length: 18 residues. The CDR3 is CASSYAGGGRTTNEKLFF. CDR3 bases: TGTGCCAGCAGTTACGCAGGGGGAGGGAGGACGACTAATGAAAAACTGTTTTTT.

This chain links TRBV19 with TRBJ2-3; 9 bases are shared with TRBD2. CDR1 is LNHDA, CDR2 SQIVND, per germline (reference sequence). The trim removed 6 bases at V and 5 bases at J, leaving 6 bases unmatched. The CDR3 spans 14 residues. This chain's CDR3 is CASSGGRVEDTQYF. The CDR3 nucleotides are TGTGCCAGTAGCGGCGGGAGGGTCGAAGATACGCAGTATTTT.

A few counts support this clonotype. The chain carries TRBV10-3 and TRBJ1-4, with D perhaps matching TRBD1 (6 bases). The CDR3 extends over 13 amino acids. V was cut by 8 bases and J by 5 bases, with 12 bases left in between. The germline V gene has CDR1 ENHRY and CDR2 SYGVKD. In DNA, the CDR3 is TGTGCCATCGGGGGCCAGGGGAATGAAAAACTGTTTTTT. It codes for CAIGGQGNEKLFF.

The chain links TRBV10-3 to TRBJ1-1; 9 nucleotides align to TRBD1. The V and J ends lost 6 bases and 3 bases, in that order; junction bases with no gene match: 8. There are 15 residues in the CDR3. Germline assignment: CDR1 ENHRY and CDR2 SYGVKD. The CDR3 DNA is TGTGCCATCAGGACAGGGGGGACAGGGTACACTGAAGCTTTCTTT. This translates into CAIRTGGTGYTEAFF.

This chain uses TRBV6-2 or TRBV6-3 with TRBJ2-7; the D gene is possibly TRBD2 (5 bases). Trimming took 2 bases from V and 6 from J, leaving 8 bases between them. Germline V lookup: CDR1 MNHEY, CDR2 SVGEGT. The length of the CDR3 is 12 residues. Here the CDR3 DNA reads TGTGCCAGCAGTTACCCCGCGGGCGAGCAGTACTTC. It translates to CASSYPAGEQYF.

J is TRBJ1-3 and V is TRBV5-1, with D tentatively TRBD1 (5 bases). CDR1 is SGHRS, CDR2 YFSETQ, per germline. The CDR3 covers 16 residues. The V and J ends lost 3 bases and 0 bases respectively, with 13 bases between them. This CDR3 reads CASSSGKQVSGNTIYF. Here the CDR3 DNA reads TGCGCCAGCAGCTCAGGGAAACAGGTCTCTGGAAACACCATATATTTT.